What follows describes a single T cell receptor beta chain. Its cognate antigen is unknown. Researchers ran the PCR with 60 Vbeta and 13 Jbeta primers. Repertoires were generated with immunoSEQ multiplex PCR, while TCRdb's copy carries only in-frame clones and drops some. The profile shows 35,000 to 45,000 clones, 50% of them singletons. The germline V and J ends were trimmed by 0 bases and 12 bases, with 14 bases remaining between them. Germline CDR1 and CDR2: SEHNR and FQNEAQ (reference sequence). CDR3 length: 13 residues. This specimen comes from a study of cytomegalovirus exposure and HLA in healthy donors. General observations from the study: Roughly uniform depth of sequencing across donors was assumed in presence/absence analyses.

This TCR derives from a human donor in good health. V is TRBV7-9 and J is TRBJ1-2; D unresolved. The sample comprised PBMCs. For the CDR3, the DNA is TGTGCCAGCAGCTTAGCTGAAGGATCGGGTCACACCTTC. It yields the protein CASSLAEGSGHTF. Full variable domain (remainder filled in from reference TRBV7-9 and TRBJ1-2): DTGVSQNPRHKITKRGQNVTFRCDPISEHNRLYWYRQTLGQGPEFLTYFQNEAQLEKSRLLSDRFSAERPKGSFSTLEIQRTEQGDSAMYLCASSLAEGSGHTFGSGTRLTVV.